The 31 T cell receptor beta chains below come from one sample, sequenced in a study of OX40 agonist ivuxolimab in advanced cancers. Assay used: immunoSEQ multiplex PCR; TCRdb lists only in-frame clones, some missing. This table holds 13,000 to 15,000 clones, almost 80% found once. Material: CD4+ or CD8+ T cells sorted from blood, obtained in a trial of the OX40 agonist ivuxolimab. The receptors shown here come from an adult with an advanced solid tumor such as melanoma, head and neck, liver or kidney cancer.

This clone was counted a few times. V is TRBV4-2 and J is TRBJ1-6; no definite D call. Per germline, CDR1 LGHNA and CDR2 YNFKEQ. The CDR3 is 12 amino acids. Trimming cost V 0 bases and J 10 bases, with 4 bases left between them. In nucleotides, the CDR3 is TGTGCCAGCAGCCAAGATTCATCACCCCTCCACTTT. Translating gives CASSQDSSPLHF.

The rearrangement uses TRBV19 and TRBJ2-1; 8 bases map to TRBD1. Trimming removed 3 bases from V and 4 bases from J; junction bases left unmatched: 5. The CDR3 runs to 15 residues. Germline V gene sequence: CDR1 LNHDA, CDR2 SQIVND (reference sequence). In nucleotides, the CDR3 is TGTGCCAGTAGTATTCCGGGACAGGCGTACAATGAGCAGTTCTTC. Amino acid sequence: CASSIPGQAYNEQFF.

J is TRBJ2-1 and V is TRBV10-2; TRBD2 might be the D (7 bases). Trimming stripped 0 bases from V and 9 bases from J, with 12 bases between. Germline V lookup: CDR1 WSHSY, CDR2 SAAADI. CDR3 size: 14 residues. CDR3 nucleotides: TGCGCCAGCAGTGAGTCGAAAGGGGGGGGTGAGCAGTTCTTC. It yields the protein CASSESKGGGEQFF.

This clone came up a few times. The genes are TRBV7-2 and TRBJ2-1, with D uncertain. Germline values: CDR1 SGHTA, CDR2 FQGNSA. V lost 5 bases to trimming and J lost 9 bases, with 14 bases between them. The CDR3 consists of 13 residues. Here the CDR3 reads CASSHSSAGEQFF. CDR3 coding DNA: TGTGCCAGCAGCCACTCTTCTGCCGGTGAGCAGTTCTTC.

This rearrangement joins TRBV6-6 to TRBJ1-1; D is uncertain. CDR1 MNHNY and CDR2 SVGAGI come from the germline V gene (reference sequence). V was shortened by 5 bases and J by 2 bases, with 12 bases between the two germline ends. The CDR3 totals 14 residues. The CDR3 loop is CASSTLGVNTEAFF. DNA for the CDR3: TGTGCCAGCAGTACCCTTGGTGTCAACACTGAAGCTTTCTTT.

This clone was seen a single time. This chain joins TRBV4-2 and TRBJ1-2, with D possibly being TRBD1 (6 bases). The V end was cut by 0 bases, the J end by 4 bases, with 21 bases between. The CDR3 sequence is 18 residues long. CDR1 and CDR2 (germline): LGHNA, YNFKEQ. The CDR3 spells CASSQDVAGQTFFYGYTF. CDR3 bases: TGTGCCAGCAGCCAAGATGTGGCGGGACAAACCTTCTTCTATGGCTACACCTTC.

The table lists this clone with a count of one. CDR3 protein: CASSYGGLSEQYF. DNA for the CDR3: TGTGCCAGCAGTTACGGGGGACTAAGCGAGCAGTACTTC. The J gene is TRBJ2-7, the V gene TRBV6-6, with 7 bases fitting TRBD2. The CDR3 spans 13 residues. Trimming cost V 2 bases and J 6 bases; bases outside gene matches: 4. Germline V gene lookup returns CDR1 MNHNY and CDR2 SVGAGI (reference sequence).

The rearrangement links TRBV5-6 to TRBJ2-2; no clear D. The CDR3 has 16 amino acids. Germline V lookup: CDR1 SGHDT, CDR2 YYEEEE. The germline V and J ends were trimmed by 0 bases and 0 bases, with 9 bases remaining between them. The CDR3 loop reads CASSLASDSNTGELFF. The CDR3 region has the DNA TGTGCCAGCAGCTTGGCAAGCGACTCGAACACCGGGGAGCTGTTTTTT.

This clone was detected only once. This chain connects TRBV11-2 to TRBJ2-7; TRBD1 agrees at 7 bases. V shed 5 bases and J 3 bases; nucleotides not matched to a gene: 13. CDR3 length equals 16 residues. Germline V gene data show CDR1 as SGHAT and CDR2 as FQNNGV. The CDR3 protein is CASSLSRDSIFYEQYF. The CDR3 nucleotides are TGTGCCAGCAGCCTGAGCCGGGACAGCATCTTCTACGAGCAGTACTTC.

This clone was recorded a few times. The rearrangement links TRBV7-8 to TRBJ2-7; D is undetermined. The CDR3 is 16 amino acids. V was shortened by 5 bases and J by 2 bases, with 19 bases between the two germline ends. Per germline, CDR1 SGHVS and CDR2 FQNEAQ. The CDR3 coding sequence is TGTGCCAGCAGCCCGATGCACTCGTTAGCCCCCTACGAGCAGTACTTC. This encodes CASSPMHSLAPYEQYF.

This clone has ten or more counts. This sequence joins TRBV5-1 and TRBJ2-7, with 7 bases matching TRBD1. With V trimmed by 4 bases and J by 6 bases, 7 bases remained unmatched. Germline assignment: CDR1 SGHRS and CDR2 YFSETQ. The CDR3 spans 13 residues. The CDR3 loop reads CASSLGTASEQYF. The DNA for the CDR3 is TGCGCCAGCAGCCTTGGGACAGCCTCCGAGCAGTACTTC.

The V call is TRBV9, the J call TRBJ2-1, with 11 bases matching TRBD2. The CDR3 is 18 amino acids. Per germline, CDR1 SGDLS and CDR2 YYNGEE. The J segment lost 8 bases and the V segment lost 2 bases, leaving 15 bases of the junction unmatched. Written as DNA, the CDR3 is TGTGCCAGCAGCGTCGCATTCCCCGCTAGCGGGAGGCCCCATGAGCAGTTCTTC. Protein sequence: CASSVAFPASGRPHEQFF.

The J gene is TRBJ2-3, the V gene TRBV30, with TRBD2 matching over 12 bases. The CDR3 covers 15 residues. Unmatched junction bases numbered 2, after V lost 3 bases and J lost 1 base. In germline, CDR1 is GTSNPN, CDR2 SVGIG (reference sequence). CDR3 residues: CAWRASGRGTDTQYF. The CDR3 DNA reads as TGTGCCTGGAGGGCTAGCGGGAGGGGCACAGATACGCAGTATTTT.

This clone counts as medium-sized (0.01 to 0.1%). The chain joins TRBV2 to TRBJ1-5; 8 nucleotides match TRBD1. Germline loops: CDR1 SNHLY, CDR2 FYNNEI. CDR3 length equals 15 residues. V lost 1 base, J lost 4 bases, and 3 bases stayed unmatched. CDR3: CASSEGTGFNQPQHF. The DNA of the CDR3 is TGTGCCAGCAGTGAAGGGACAGGGTTTAATCAGCCCCAGCATTTT.

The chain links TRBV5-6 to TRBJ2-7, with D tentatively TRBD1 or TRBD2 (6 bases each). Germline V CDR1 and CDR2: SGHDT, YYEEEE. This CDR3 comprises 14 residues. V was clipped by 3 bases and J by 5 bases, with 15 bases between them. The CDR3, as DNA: TGTGCCAGCAGCTGGGGGCCAGGGGAGGACGAGCAGTACTTC. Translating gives CASSWGPGEDEQYF.

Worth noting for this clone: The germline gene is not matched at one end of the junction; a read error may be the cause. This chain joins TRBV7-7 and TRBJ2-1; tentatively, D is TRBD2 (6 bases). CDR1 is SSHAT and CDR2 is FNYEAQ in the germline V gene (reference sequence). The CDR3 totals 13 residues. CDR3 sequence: CASSLVAGNEQFF. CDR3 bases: TGTGCTAGCAGCTTAGTGGCGGGGAATGAGCAGTTCTTC.

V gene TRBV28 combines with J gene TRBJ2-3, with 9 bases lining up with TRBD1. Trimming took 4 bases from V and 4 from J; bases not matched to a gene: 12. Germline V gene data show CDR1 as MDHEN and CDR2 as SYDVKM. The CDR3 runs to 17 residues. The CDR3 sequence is CASSSIVRTGVADTQYF. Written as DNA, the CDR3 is TGTGCCAGCAGTTCGATTGTTAGGACAGGGGTAGCAGATACGCAGTATTTT.

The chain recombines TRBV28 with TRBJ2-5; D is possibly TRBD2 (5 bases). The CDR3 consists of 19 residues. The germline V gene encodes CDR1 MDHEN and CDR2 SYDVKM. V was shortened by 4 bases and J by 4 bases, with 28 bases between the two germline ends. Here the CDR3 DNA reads TGTGCCAGCAGTTCGCCTCAAACCCAGAGGGTCCCCCGGGGAGAGACCCAGTACTTC. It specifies CASSSPQTQRVPRGETQYF.

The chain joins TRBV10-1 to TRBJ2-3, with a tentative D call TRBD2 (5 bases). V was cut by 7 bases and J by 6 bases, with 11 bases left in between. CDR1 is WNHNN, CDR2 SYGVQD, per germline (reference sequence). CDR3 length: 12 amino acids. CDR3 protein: CASTAGSDTQYF. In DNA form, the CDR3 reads TGCGCCAGCACCGCGGGTAGTGATACGCAGTATTTT.

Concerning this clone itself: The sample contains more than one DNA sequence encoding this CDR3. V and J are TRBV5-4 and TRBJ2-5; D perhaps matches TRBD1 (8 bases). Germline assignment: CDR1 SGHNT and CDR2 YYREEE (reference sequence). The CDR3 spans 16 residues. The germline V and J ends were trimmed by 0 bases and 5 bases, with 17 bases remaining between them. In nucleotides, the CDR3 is TGTGCCAGCAGCTTGGGGACAGGGTGGGGGGGGGAGACCCAGTACTTC. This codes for CASSLGTGWGGETQYF.

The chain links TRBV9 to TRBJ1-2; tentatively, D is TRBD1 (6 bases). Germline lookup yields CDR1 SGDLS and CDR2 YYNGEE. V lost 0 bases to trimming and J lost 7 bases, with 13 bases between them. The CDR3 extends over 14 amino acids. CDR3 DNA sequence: TGTGCCAGCAGCGTAGGAGGGGGGACACCTGGCTACACCTTC. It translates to CASSVGGGTPGYTF.

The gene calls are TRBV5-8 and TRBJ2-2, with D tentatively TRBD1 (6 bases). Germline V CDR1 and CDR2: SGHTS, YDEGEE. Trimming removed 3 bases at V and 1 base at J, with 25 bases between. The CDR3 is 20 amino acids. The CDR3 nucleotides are TGTGCCAGCAGCTCACAACGAGAACCTAAACAGGGCTGGAACACCGGGGAGCTGTTTTTT. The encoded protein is CASSSQREPKQGWNTGELFF. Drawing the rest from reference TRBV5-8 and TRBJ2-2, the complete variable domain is EAGVTQSPTHLIKTRGQQATLRCSPISGHTSVYWYQQALGLGLQFLLWYDEGEERNRGNFPPRFSGRQFPNYSSELNVNALELEDSALYLCASSSQREPKQGWNTGELFFGEGSRLTVL.

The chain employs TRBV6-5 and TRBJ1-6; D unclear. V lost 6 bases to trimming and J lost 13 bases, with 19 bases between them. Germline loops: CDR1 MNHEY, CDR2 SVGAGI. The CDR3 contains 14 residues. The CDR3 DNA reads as TGTGCCAGCAGCCCCCAACTCGGTCAAGCGCCCCTCCACTTT. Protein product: CASSPQLGQAPLHF.

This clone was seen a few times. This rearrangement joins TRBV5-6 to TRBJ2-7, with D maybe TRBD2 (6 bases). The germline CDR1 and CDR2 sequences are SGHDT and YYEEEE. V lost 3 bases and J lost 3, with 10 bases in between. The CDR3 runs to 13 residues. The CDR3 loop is CASSSGTYYEQYF. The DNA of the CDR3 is TGTGCCAGCAGCTCCGGGACTTACTACGAGCAGTACTTC.

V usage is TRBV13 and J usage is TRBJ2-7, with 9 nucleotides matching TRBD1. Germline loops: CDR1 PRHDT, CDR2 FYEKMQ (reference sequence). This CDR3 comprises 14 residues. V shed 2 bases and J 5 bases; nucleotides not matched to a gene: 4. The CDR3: CASSLTGGYNEQYF. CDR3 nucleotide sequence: TGTGCCAGCAGCTTAACAGGGGGCTACAACGAGCAGTACTTC.

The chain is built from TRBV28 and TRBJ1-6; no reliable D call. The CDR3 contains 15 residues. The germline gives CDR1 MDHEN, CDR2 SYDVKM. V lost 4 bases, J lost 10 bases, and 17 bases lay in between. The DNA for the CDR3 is TGTGCCAGCAGTTCTCTTTTGGGGTCCGGCTCACCCCTCCACTTT. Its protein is CASSSLLGSGSPLHF.

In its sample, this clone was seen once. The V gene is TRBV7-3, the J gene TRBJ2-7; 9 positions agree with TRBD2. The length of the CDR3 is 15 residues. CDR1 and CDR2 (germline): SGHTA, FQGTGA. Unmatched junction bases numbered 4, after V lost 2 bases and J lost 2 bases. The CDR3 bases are TGTGCCAGCAGCTTAGGGTTAGCGGGAGCCTACGAGCAGTACTTC. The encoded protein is CASSLGLAGAYEQYF. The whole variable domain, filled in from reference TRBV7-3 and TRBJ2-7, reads GAGVSQTPSNKVTEKGKYVELRCDPISGHTALYWYRQSLGQGPEFLIYFQGTGAADDSGLPNDRFFAVRPEGSVSTLKIQRTERGDSAVYLCASSLGLAGAYEQYFGPGTRLTVT.

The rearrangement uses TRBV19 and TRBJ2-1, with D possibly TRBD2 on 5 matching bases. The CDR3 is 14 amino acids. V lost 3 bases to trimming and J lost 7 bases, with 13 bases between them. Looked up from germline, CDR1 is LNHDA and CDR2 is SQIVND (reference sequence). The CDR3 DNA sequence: TGTGCCAGTAGTATTGAGGGTTATAGGAATGAGCAGTTCTTC. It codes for CASSIEGYRNEQFF.

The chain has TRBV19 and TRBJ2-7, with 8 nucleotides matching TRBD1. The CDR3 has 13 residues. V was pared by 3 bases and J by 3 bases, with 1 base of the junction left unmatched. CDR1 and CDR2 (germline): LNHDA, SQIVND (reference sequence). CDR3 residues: CASSIGQGYEQYF. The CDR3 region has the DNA TGTGCCAGTAGTATCGGACAGGGCTACGAGCAGTACTTC.

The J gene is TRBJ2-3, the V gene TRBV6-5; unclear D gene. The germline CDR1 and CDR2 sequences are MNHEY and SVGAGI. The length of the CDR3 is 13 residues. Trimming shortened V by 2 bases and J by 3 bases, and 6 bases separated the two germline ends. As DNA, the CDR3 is TGTGCCAGCAGTTACGGTCCGACAGATACGCAGTATTTT. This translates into CASSYGPTDTQYF.

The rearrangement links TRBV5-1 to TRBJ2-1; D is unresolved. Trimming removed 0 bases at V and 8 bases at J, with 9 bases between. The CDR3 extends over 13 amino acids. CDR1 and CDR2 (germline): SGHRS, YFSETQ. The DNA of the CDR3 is TGCGCCAGCAGCTTGGCTGGGTCGGATGAGCAGTTCTTC. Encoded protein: CASSLAGSDEQFF. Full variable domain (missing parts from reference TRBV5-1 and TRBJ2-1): KAGVTQTPRYLIKTRGQQVTLSCSPISGHRSVSWYQQTPGQGLQFLFEYFSETQRNKGNFPGRFSGRQFSNSRSEMNVSTLELGDSALYLCASSLAGSDEQFFGPGTRLTVL.